This is a list of T cell receptor beta chains from one sample in a study of shared clonotypes between healthy human individuals. Assay used: immunoSEQ multiplex PCR; TCRdb lists only in-frame clones, some missing. Of fewer than 800,000 clones listed, around 90% are singletons. Sequenced material: naive CD8+ T cells sorted from blood. These receptors originate from a man aged 30 to 45 in good health. Each CDR3 is given with its conserved first and last residue. The order of the fields is V gene, J gene, D gene, CDR3 length, clone size, CDR3 DNA, CDR3 protein. A D gene is named only where the DNA matches it firmly. Clone size is not always given. Where it is, it says once, few, many or a class for expanded clones.

>TRBV5-1|TRBJ2-1|TRBD2|15|.
TGCGCCAGCAGCTGGAGCGGGAACTCCTACAATGAGCAGTTCTTC
CASSWSGNSYNEQFF
>TRBV27|TRBJ2-7|TRBD2|15|.
TGTGCCAGCAGTTTAATGGGAGGGAGGGCCTACGAGCAGTACTTC
CASSLMGGRAYEQYF
>TRBV29-1|TRBJ2-7|TRBD1|15|.
TGCAGCGTTGCCCCCCGGGACAGGAGCTCCTACGAGCAGTACTTC
CSVAPRDRSSYEQYF
>TRBV7-6|TRBJ2-5|.|15|.
TGTGCCAGCAGCACCATATTGCACCATCAAGAGACCCAGTACTTC
CASSTILHHQETQYF
>TRBV29-1|TRBJ2-2|TRBD1|15|.
TGCAGCGTAGACCGGCCAGGGGGCCTCGCCGGGGAGCTGTTTTTT
CSVDRPGGLAGELFF
>TRBV7-3|TRBJ2-3|.|15|once
TGTGCCAGCAGCGCTACAGCGTTCGGCACAGATACGCAGTATTTT
CASSATAFGTDTQYF
>TRBV7-2|TRBJ2-1|.|14|.
TGTGCTGTCAGGGGGGCCTCAGGTTACAATGAGCAGTTCTTC
CAVRGASGYNEQFF
>TRBV6-6|TRBJ2-5|TRBD2|16|.
TGTGCCAGCAGTTACGGGGCTAGCGGGACGGGGGAGACCCAGTACTTC
CASSYGASGTGETQYF
>TRBV28|TRBJ2-3|TRBD2|15|.
TGTGCCAGCAGTCCCAGCGGGATGGGAGCAGATACGCAGTATTTT
CASSPSGMGADTQYF
>TRBV7-6|TRBJ2-1|TRBD2|15|.
TGTGCCAGCAGCTTCGGGACTAGCGCCTACAATGAGCAGTTCTTC
CASSFGTSAYNEQFF
>TRBV5-1|TRBJ2-5|.|13|.
TGCGCCAGCACGCATGCGGACCAAGAGACCCAGTACTTC
CASTHADQETQYF
>TRBV6-1|TRBJ2-7|.|14|once
TGTGCCAGCAGTGAAGTACAGGGTGTTTACGAGCAGTACTTC
CASSEVQGVYEQYF
>TRBV4-1|TRBJ2-7|.|15|once
TGCGCCAGCAGCCAAGTTGTTAGCGTCGTCTACGAGCAGTACTTC
CASSQVVSVVYEQYF
>TRBV4-3|TRBJ2-7|TRBD2|16|.
TGCGCCAGCAGCCAAGATATCGCGGGAGATTTCTACGAGCAGTACTTC
CASSQDIAGDFYEQYF
>TRBV5-5|TRBJ2-5|TRBD2|14|.
TGTGCCAGCAGAGGGACTAGCGGGAAAGAGACCCAGTACTTC
CASRGTSGKETQYF
>TRBV7-9|TRBJ2-1|.|16|.
TGTGCCAGCAGCTACCCTACCCCCGACCCCCCCCAGCTACAGTTCTTC
CASSYPTPDPPQLQFF
>TRBV2|TRBJ2-7|TRBD2|12|.
TGTGCCAGCTTACGGGGGGGCTACGAGCAGTACTTC
CASLRGGYEQYF
>TRBV28|TRBJ1-4|.|14|.
TGTAGATTCGAAGCCGCGACCAGGGGTGAAAAACTGTTTTTT
CRFEAATRGEKLFF
>TRBV28|TRBJ1-5|TRBD1|16|few
TGTGCCAGCAGTCCCGGGACAGGGGGGTTGCATCAGCCCCAGCATTTT
CASSPGTGGLHQPQHF